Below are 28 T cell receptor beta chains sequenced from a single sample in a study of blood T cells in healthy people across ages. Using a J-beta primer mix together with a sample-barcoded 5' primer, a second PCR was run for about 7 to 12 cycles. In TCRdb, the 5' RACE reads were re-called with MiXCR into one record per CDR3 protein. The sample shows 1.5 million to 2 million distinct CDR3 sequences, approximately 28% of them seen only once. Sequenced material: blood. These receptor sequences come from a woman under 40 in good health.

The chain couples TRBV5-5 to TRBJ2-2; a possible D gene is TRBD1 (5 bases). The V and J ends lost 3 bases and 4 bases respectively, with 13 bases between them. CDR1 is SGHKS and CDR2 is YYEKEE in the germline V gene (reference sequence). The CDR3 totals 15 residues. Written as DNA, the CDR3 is TGTGCCAGCAGCTGGATGGACACCAGCACCGGGGAGCTGTTTTTT. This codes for CASSWMDTSTGELFF.

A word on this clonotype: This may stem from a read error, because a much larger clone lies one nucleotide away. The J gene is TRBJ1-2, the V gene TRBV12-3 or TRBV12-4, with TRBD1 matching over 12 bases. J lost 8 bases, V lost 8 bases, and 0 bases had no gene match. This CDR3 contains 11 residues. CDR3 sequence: CASGTGGGYTF. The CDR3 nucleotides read TGTGCCAGCGGGACAGGGGGCGGCTACACCTTC.

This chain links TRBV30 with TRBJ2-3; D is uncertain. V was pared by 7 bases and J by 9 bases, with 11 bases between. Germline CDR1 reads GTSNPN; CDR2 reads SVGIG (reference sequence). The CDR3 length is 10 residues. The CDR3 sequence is CALSATTQYF. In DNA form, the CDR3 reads TGTGCCTTGTCCGCCACCACGCAGTATTTT.

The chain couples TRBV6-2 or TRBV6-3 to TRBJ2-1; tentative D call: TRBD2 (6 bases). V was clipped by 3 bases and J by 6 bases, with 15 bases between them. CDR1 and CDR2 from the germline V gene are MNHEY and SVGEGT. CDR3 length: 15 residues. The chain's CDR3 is CASSYRTSTLNEQFF. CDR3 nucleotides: TGTGCCAGCAGTTATCGTACTAGCACGCTCAATGAGCAGTTCTTC.

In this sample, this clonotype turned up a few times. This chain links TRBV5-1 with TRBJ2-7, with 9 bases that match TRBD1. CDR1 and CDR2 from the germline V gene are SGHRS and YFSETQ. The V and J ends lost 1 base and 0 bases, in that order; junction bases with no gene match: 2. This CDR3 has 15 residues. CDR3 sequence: CASSLTGGASYEQYF. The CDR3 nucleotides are TGCGCCAGCAGCTTGACAGGGGGCGCCTCCTACGAGCAGTACTTC.

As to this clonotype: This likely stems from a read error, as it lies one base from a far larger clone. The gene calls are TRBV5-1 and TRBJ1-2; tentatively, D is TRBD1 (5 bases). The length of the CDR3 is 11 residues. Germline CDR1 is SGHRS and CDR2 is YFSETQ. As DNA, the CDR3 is TGCGCCAGCAGTCAGGGCTATGGCTACATCTTC. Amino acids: CASSQGYGYIF.

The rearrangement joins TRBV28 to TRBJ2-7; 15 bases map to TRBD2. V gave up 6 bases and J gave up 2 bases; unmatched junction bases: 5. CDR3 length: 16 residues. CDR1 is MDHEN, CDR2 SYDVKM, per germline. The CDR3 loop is CASSLGTSGGTYEQYF. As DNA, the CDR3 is TGTGCCAGCAGCCTCGGGACTAGCGGGGGGACCTACGAGCAGTACTTC.

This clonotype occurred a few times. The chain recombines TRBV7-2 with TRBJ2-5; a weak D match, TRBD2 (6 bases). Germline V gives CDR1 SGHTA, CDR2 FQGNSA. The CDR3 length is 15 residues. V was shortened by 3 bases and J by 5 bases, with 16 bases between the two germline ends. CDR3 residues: CASSFGPRGSETQYF. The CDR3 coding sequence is TGTGCCAGCAGCTTCGGCCCCCGGGGGTCGGAGACCCAGTACTTC.

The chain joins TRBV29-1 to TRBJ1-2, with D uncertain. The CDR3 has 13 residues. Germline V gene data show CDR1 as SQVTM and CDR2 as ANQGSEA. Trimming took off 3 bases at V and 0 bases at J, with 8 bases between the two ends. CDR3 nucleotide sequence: TGCAGCGTTGAGCGGACTACTAACTATGGCTACACCTTC. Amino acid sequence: CSVERTTNYGYTF.

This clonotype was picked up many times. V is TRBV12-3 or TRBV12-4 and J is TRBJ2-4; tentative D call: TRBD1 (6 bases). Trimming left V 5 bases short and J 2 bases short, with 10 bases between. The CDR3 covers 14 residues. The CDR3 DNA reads TGTGCCAGCAGTGACAGGTGGTCCAAAAACATTCAGTACTTC. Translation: CASSDRWSKNIQYF.

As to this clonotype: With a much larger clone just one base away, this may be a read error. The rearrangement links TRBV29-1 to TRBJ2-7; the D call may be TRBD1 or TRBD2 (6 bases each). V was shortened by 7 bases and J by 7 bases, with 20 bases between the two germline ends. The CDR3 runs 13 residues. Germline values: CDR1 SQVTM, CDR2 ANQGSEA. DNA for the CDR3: TGCAGCGCCGGAGGGACAATTGGAGGGGAGCAGTACTTC. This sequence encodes CSAGGTIGGEQYF.

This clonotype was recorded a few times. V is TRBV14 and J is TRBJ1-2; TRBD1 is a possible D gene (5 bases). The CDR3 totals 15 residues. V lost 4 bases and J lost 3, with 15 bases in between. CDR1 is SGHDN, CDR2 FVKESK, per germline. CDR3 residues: CASSPPGVLHYGYTF. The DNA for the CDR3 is TGTGCCAGCAGCCCGCCGGGGGTGCTTCACTATGGCTACACCTTC. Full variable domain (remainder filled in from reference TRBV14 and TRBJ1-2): EAGVTQFPSHSVIEKGQTVTLRCDPISGHDNLYWYRRVMGKEIKFLLHFVKESKQDESGMPNNRFLAERTGGTYSTLKVQPAELEDSGVYFCASSPPGVLHYGYTFGSGTRLTVV.

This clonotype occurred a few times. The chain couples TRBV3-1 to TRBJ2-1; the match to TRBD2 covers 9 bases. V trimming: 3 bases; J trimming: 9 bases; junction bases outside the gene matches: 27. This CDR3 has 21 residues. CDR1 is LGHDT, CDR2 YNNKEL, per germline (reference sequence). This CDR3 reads CASSHDGTSRSLGTEGIEQFF. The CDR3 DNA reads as TGTGCCAGCAGCCATGATGGGACTAGCCGGTCACTCGGCACTGAGGGCATTGAGCAGTTCTTC.

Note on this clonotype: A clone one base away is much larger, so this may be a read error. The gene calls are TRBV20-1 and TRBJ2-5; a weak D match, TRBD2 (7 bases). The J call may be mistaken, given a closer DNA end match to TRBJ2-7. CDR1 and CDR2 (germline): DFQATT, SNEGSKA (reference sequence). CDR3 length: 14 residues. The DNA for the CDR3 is TGCAGTGCCCGGGGGGCGCACGGGGGTTACGAGCAGTACTTC. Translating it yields CSARGAHGGYEQYF.

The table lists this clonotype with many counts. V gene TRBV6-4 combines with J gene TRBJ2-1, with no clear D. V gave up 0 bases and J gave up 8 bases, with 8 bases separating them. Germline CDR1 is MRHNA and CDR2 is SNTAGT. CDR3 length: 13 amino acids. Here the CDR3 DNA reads TGTGCCAGCAGTGACTCGGAAGCCCATGAGCAGTTCTTC. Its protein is CASSDSEAHEQFF.

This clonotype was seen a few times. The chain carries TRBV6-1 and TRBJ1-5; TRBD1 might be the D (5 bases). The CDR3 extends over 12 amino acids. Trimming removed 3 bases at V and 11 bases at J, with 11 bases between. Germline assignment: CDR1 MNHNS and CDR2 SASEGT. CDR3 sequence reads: CASSEGPMSQHF. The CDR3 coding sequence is TGTGCCAGCAGTGAGGGACCTATGTCCCAGCATTTT.

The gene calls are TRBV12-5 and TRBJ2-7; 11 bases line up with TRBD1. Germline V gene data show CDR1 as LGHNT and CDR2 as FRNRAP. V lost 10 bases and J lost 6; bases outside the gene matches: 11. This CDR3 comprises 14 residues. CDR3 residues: CATAGQGASGEQYF. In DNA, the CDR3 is TGTGCTACTGCAGGACAGGGGGCGTCCGGCGAGCAGTACTTC.

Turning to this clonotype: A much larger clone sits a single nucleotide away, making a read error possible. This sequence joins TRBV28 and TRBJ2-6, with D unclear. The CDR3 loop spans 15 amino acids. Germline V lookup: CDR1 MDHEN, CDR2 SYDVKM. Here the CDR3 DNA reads TGTGCCCGCAGTGCTTTTGCCTCTGGGGCCAACGTCCTGACTTTC. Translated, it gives CARSAFASGANVLTF.

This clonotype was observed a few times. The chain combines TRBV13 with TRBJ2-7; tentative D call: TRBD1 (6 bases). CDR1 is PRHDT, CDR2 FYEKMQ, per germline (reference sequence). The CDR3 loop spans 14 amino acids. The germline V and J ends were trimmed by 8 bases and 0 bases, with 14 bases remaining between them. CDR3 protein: CASLRQESSYEQYF. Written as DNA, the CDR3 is TGTGCCAGCCTAAGACAGGAAAGCTCCTACGAGCAGTACTTC. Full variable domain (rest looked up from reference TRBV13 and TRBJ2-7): AAGVIQSPRHLIKEKRETATLKCYPIPRHDTVYWYQQGPGQDPQFLISFYEKMQSDKGSIPDRFSAQQFSDYHSELNMSSLELGDSALYFCASLRQESSYEQYFGPGTRLTVT.

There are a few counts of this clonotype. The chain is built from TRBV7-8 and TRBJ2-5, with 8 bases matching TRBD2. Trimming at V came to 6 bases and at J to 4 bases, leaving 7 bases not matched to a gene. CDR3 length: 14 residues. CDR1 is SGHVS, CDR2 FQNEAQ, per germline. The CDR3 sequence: CASRFAGTRETQYF. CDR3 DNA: TGTGCCAGCAGGTTCGCCGGGACTAGAGAGACCCAGTACTTC.

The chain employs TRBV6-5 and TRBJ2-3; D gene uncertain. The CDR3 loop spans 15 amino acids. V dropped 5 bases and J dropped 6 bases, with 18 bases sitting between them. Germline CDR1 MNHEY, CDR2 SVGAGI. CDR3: CASSGRKEREDTQYF. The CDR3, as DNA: TGTGCCAGCAGTGGCCGCAAAGAGCGCGAGGATACGCAGTATTTT.

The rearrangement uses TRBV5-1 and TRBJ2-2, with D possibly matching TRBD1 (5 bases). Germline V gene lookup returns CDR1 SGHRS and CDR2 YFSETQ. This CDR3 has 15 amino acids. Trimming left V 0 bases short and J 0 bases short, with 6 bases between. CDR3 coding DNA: TGCGCCAGCAGCTTGGCGACAGCGAACACCGGGGAGCTGTTTTTT. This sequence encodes CASSLATANTGELFF.

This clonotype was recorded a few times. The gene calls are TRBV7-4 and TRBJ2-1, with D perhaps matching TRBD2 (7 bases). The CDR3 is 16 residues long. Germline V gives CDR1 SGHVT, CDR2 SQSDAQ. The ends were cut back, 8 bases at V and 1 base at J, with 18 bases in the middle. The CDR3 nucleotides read TGTGCCAGCCCTTGGGGGGGCCCGTGGTCCTACAATGAGCAGTTCTTC. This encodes CASPWGGPWSYNEQFF.

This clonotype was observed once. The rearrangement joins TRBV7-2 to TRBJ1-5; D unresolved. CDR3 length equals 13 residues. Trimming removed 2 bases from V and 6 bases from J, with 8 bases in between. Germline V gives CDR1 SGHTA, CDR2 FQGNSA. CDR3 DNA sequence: TGTGCCAGCAGCTTACCCGGGTGTCAGCCCCAGCATTTT. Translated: CASSLPGCQPQHF.

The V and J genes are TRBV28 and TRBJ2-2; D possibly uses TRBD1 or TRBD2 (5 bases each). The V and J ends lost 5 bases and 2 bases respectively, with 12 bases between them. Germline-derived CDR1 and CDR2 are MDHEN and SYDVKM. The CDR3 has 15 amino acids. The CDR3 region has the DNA TGTGCCAGCAGTCCGATGGGACCAAACACCGGGGAGCTGTTTTTT. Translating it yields CASSPMGPNTGELFF.

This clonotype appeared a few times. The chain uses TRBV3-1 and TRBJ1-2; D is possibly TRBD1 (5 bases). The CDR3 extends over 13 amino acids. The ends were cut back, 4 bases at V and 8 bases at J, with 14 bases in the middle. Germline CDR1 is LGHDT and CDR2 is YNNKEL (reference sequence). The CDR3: CASSRSGVKGYTF. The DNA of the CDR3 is TGTGCCAGCAGCCGTTCGGGGGTAAAAGGCTACACCTTC. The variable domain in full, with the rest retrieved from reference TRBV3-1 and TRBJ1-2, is DTAVSQTPKYLVTQMGNDKSIKCEQNLGHDTMYWYKQDSKKFLKIMFSYNNKELIINETVPNRFSPKSPDKAHLNLHINSLELGDSAVYFCASSRSGVKGYTFGSGTRLTVV.

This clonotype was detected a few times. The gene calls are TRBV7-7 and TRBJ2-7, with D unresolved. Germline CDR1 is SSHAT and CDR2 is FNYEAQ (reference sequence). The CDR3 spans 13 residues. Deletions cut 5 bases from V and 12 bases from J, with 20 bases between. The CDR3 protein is CASSRADRETRYF. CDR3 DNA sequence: TGTGCCAGCAGCCGGGCGGACCGAGAGACCCGGTACTTC. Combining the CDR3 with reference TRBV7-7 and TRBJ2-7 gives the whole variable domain GAGVSQSPRYKVTKRGQDVTLRCDPISSHATLYWYQQALGQGPEFLTYFNYEAQPDKSGLPSDRFSAERPEGSISTLTIQRTEQRDSAMYRCASSRADRETRYFGPGTRLTVT.

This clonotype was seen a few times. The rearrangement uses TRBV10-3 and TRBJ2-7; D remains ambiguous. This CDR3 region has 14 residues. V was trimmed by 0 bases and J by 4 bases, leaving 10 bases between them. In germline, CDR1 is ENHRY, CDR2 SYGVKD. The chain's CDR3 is CAISESRDRYEQYF. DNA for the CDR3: TGTGCCATCAGTGAGTCAAGGGATAGGTACGAGCAGTACTTC.